This is a list of T cell receptor beta chains from one sample in a study of cytomegalovirus exposure and HLA in healthy donors. The table came from immunoSEQ multiplex PCR; TCRdb's copy has only in-frame clones and leaves some out. This sample has 130,000 or so clones, with 70% to 80% found just once. Sequencing was carried out using PBMCs. The receptors shown here come from a female donor in good health and CMV-seronegative. Each CDR3 is given with its conserved first and last residue. A D gene is named only where the DNA matches it firmly. Some rows mark clone size as missing; the rest say once, few, many or name a class of expanded clone.

cdr3_nt	cdr3_aa	j_call	clone_size	v_call	d_call
TGTGCCAGCAGGCTAATTCCGGAGGAACTTTATGGCTACACCTTC	CASRLIPEELYGYTF	TRBJ1-2	.	TRBV5-6	.
TGTGCCAGCAGTGAAGGTCATGAGGAGACCCAGTACTTC	CASSEGHEETQYF	TRBJ2-5	.	TRBV2	.
TGTGCCAGCAGTTCCGGACAGGGAAGATGGGAGCAGTACTTC	CASSSGQGRWEQYF	TRBJ2-7	.	TRBV28	TRBD1
TGTGCCAGCAGTCGGACAGTTGTAAATGAGCAGTTCTTC	CASSRTVVNEQFF	TRBJ2-1	.	TRBV28	.
TGTGCCAGCAGCTTAATTCTGCACGGGTATGGCTACACCTTC	CASSLILHGYGYTF	TRBJ1-2	.	TRBV7-9	.
TGTGCCAGCAGTTTAGGGGAGACTAATCAGCCCCAGCATTTT	CASSLGETNQPQHF	TRBJ1-5	.	TRBV27	.
TGTGCCACCAGCAGACCCGGGACAGGCGTGGAAAAACTGTTTTTT	CATSRPGTGVEKLFF	TRBJ1-4	.	TRBV15	TRBD1
TGTGCCAGCAGTCCTACCGGGACAAGTTACGAGCAGTACTTC	CASSPTGTSYEQYF	TRBJ2-7	.	TRBV6-5	.
TGTGCCAGCAGCTCAACGGGGAGGGTTGGGGTTTTT	CASSSTGRVGVF	TRBJ1-4	.	TRBV2	.
TGTGCCAGTAACGACAGGGACTATGGCTACACCTTC	CASNDRDYGYTF	TRBJ1-2	.	TRBV19	TRBD1
TGTGCCAGCAGCTTCGAACAGGGCTCGGATCAGCCCCAGCATTTT	CASSFEQGSDQPQHF	TRBJ1-5	.	TRBV7-9	.
TGCGCCAGCAGTCAATCGTGGGGAAAGGGGCGGGGCCTACGGAATCAGCCCCAGCATTTT	CASSQSWGKGRGLRNQPQHF	TRBJ1-5	.	TRBV23-1	.
TGCAGCGTTGAAGGACAGGGCCTCACTGAAGCTTTCTTT	CSVEGQGLTEAFF	TRBJ1-1	few	TRBV29-1	TRBD1
TGTGCCAGCAGCTCGACAGGGGTGGGGGACACTGAAGCTTTCTTT	CASSSTGVGDTEAFF	TRBJ1-1	.	TRBV7-9	TRBD1
TGTGCCAGCACCCTAGGGGCATCCAACACTGAAGCTTTCTTC	CASTLGASNTEAFF	TRBJ1-1	.	TRBV7-2	.
TGTGCCTGGAGTGTACGTGGTGGTCTCAGCTCCTATAATTCACCCCTCCACTTT	CAWSVRGGLSSYNSPLHF	TRBJ1-6	.	TRBV30	.
TGTGCCAGCAGTTACTCCTCCCCGGGAACTGAAGCTTTCTTT	CASSYSSPGTEAFF	TRBJ1-1	once	TRBV6-6	.
TGCGCCAGCAGCGGAGGCACTGAAGCTTTCTTT	CASSGGTEAFF	TRBJ1-1	.	TRBV4-1	.
TGTGCCATCAGAAACGGCGGCGTATCCCAAGAGACCCAGTACTTC	CAIRNGGVSQETQYF	TRBJ2-5	.	TRBV10-3	.
TGCAGCGTTTACGGTGGTTCGGACACTGAAGCTTTCTTT	CSVYGGSDTEAFF	TRBJ1-1	.	TRBV29-1	.
TGTGCCAGCATCGTCCCCCTAACTAGCGGGAGAGGAAATGAGCAGTTCTTC	CASIVPLTSGRGNEQFF	TRBJ2-1	.	TRBV7-8	TRBD2
TGTGCCAGCAGCTCAACTAGCGGGGTTCCCTCCTACGAGCAGTACTTC	CASSSTSGVPSYEQYF	TRBJ2-7	.	TRBV7-6	TRBD2
TGTGCCAGCAGTTTAGGTCGGTCGTACACTGAAGCTTTCTTT	CASSLGRSYTEAFF	TRBJ1-1	.	TRBV28	.
TGTGCCAGCAGCCGAGCTCCTACAGGGAACGTCCCCTACGAGCAGTACTTC	CASSRAPTGNVPYEQYF	TRBJ2-7	.	TRBV9	.
TGTGCCAGCAGCCCGCATACAGGGACTGAAAAACTGTTTTTT	CASSPHTGTEKLFF	TRBJ1-4	.	TRBV11-2	.
TGTGCCAGCAGCTCCTCGGCGGGATCGTATGGCTACACCTTC	CASSSSAGSYGYTF	TRBJ1-2	.	TRBV7-9	.
TGTGCCAGCAGTGAATTTGGACTAGGAGGTTACAATGAGCAGTTCTTC	CASSEFGLGGYNEQFF	TRBJ2-1	.	TRBV6-1	TRBD2
TGTGCCAGCAGCCCGGGACAGGGGGAGAGGGCTGAAGCTTTCTTT	CASSPGQGERAEAFF	TRBJ1-1	.	TRBV7-9	TRBD1
TGTGCCAGCAGACAACAGGGGCGGGACACTGAAGCTTTCTTT	CASRQQGRDTEAFF	TRBJ1-1	.	TRBV28	TRBD1
TGTGCCAGCAGCTTTCAGCTAGGAGAGACCCAGTACTTC	CASSFQLGETQYF	TRBJ2-5	.	TRBV11-3	.
TGTGCCAGCAGCTCTAGGGCAGGGCAAGAGACCCAGTACTTC	CASSSRAGQETQYF	TRBJ2-5	.	TRBV7-6	.
TGTGCCAGCAGCGCCGGGACAGGGCCAGATACGCAGTATTTT	CASSAGTGPDTQYF	TRBJ2-3	.	TRBV7-9	TRBD1
TGCGCCAGCAGCCAAGTTAACAGGAACACTGAAGCTTTCTTT	CASSQVNRNTEAFF	TRBJ1-1	few	TRBV4-1	.
TGTGCCAGCAGCCCCCCCAGACAGGGGACCACCGGGGAGCTGTTTTTT	CASSPPRQGTTGELFF	TRBJ2-2	.	TRBV25-1	TRBD1
TGCGCCAGCAGTACGGGAGGGGGAACGAATTCACCCCTCCACTTT	CASSTGGGTNSPLHF	TRBJ1-6	.	TRBV10-2	.
TGTGCCAGCAGTTTAACAGGGGGCACGGACACTGAAGCTTTCTTT	CASSLTGGTDTEAFF	TRBJ1-1	few	TRBV28	TRBD1
TGTGCCAGCAGTTTGGGCGCCGCTTGGACTGAAGCTTTCTTT	CASSLGAAWTEAFF	TRBJ1-1	.	TRBV28	.
TGTGCCAGCAGTTTATCGGTTGGCAGGCTCACCTACGAGCAGTACTTC	CASSLSVGRLTYEQYF	TRBJ2-7	.	TRBV27	.
TGTGCCAGTAGTCTCCGGACAGGGGGGAATAGCAATCAGCCCCAGCATTTT	CASSLRTGGNSNQPQHF	TRBJ1-5	.	TRBV19	TRBD1
TGCAGCGTCCTATCCCCCCTAAGTGCCGATGGCTACACCTTC	CSVLSPLSADGYTF	TRBJ1-2	few	TRBV29-1	.
TGTGCCAGTAGAGGGACAGCGTCTGGGGCCAACGTCCTGACTTTC	CASRGTASGANVLTF	TRBJ2-6	few	TRBV19	TRBD1
TGCGCCAGCAGCCAGGGGACCATTAATTCACCCCTCCACTTT	CASSQGTINSPLHF	TRBJ1-6	.	TRBV5-1	.
TGCGCCAGCAGCTTAAAGACAGGGATCTCCTACAATGAGCAGTTCTTC	CASSLKTGISYNEQFF	TRBJ2-1	.	TRBV5-1	TRBD1
TGTGCCAGCAGCTTAGCTACAGGGGGCCAAAACATTCAGTACTTC	CASSLATGGQNIQYF	TRBJ2-4	once	TRBV7-9	TRBD1
TGTGCCAGCAGCTTATCCGGGTCTGGGGCCAACGTCCTGACTTTC	CASSLSGSGANVLTF	TRBJ2-6	once	TRBV13	.
TGTGCCAGCAGCCCTACGACAGGGGCTTTCTATAATTCACCCCTCCACTTT	CASSPTTGAFYNSPLHF	TRBJ1-6	.	TRBV27	TRBD1
TGTGCCTGGGGTGGACAGACTAACTATGGCTACACCTTC	CAWGGQTNYGYTF	TRBJ1-2	once	TRBV30	.
TGTGCCAGCAGGGGGACAGGGGCTCACGAGCAGTACTTC	CASRGTGAHEQYF	TRBJ2-7	.	TRBV2	TRBD1
TGTGCCAGCAGCCCCTCAATCGAGGGGACAGGTTATTCACCCCTCCACTTT	CASSPSIEGTGYSPLHF	TRBJ1-6	.	TRBV9	TRBD1
TGTGCCAGCAGCTTAACGAGCGGAAACACCATATATTTT	CASSLTSGNTIYF	TRBJ1-3	.	TRBV7-3	.
TGTGCCCGTAAGGGGGGGGAGCTCTACAATGAGCAGTTCTTC	CARKGGELYNEQFF	TRBJ2-1	.	TRBV2	.
TGTGCCAGCAGGGCAGGGGCCCTGAGCTCCTACGAGCAGTACTTC	CASRAGALSSYEQYF	TRBJ2-7	.	TRBV6-5	.
TGTGCCAGCAGCCCCGGGACAAGCTCCTACGAGCAGTACTTC	CASSPGTSSYEQYF	TRBJ2-7	.	TRBV7-9	.